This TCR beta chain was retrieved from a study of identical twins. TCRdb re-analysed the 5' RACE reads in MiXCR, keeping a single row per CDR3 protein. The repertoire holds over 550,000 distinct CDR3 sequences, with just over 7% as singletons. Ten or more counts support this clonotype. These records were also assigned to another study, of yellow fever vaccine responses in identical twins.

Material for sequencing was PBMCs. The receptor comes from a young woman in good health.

The CDR3 loop is CASSQGGYQPQHF. CDR3 nucleotide sequence: TGTGCCAGCAGCCAGGGGGGGTATCAGCCCCAGCATTTT. The chain carries TRBV3-1 and TRBJ1-5, with D tentatively TRBD1 (5 bases). Germline V gives CDR1 LGHDT, CDR2 YNNKEL (reference sequence). V gave up 3 bases and J gave up 5 bases, with 8 bases separating them. This CDR3 spans 13 amino acids.